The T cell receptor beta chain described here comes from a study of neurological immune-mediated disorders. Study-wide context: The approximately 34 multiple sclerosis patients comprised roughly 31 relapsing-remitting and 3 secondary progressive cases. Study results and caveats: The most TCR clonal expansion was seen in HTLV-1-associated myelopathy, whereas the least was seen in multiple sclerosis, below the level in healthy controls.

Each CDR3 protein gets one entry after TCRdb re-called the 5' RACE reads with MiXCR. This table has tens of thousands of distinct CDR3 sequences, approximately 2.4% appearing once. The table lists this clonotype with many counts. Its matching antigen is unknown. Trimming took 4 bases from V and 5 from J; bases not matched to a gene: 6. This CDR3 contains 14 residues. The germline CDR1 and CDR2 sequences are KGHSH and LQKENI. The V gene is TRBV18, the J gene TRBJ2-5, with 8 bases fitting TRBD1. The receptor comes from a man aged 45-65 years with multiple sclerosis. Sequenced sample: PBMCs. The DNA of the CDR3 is TGTGCCAGCTCACTCGCAGGGGGCTTGGAGACCCAGTACTTC. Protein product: CASSLAGGLETQYF.